Below are 22 T cell receptor beta chains sequenced from a single sample in a study of blood T cell repertoires in COVID-19 (dated by TCRdb to the early 2020s). Library construction relied on the immunoSEQ multiplex PCR assay. TCRdb re-hosts the immuneACCESS table, in-frame sequences only. Its copies lack some clones; in the studies checked, an unresolved V gene accounts for under half of them, and the cause for the rest is not known. Within this sample are about 300,000 clones, with 70% to 90% of them counted one time only. The ten largest clonotypes hold over 1% of the sample. The sample was peripheral blood. These receptors all stem from a man between 65 and 85 years old with acute or convalescent COVID-19.

This chain joins TRBV6-2 or TRBV6-3 and TRBJ2-5; TRBD2 matches 10 bases. In germline, CDR1 is MNHEY, CDR2 SVGEGT. The ends lost 5 bases at V and 2 bases at J; junction bases unmatched: 8. The length of the CDR3 is 16 residues. CDR3 coding DNA: TGTGCCAGCAGTGACCTAGCGGGAGTAGGGCAAGAGACCCAGTACTTC. This sequence encodes CASSDLAGVGQETQYF.

J is TRBJ1-5 and V is TRBV24-1; 7 bases agree with TRBD1. This CDR3 spans 14 amino acids. Losses at the gene ends were 4 bases for V and 6 bases for J; bases not matched to a gene: 5. Germline V gene sequence: CDR1 KGHDR, CDR2 SFDVKD. The CDR3 sequence is CATSERDRAQPQHF. The DNA of the CDR3 is TGTGCCACCAGTGAAAGAGACAGGGCTCAGCCCCAGCATTTT.

There are a few counts of this clone. The chain is built from TRBV18 and TRBJ1-4; D possibly corresponds to TRBD1 (5 bases). This CDR3 contains 16 residues. V was trimmed by 2 bases and J by 8 bases, leaving 18 bases between them. The germline gives CDR1 KGHSH, CDR2 LQKENI. CDR3 bases: TGTGCCAGCTCACCATACCAGGGCGCGTACCAGGAAAAACTGTTTTTT. Amino acids: CASSPYQGAYQEKLFF.

CDR3 sequence reads: CASSLRQGSGYGYTF. DNA of the CDR3: TGTGCCAGCAGCCTAAGACAGGGAAGTGGGTATGGCTACACCTTC. The chain employs TRBV13 and TRBJ1-2; 7 bases agree with TRBD1. V trimming: 5 bases; J trimming: 5 bases; junction bases outside the gene matches: 11. CDR3 length: 15 amino acids. From germline, CDR1 is PRHDT and CDR2 FYEKMQ (reference sequence).

The chain links TRBV18 to TRBJ2-2, with TRBD2 matching over 14 bases. The CDR3 spans 17 residues. Germline values: CDR1 KGHSH, CDR2 LQKENI. V shed 4 bases, J shed 7 bases, and the junction held 8 bases outside the gene matches. CDR3 DNA: TGTGCCAGCTCACTGGGACTAGCGGGAGTCGGAATCGGGGAGCTGTTTTTT. Translating gives CASSLGLAGVGIGELFF.

The sample holds one count of this clone. This chain joins TRBV7-9 and TRBJ1-5; D call uncertain. CDR3 length: 13 residues. The V and J ends lost 4 bases and 1 base respectively, with 5 bases between them. Germline assignment: CDR1 SEHNR and CDR2 FQNEAQ (reference sequence). The CDR3 loop is CASSYSSNQPQHF. The CDR3 coding sequence is TGTGCCAGCAGCTACAGCAGCAATCAGCCCCAGCATTTT.

The rearrangement links TRBV7-9 to TRBJ1-1; no firm D call. The CDR3 extends over 13 amino acids. Trimming left V 2 bases short and J 0 bases short, with 4 bases between. Germline-derived CDR1 and CDR2 are SEHNR and FQNEAQ (reference sequence). DNA of the CDR3: TGTGCCAGCAGCTTATACTTGAACACTGAAGCTTTCTTT. Amino acids: CASSLYLNTEAFF.

CDR3 in amino acids: CASSSERGAVYEQYF. CDR3 bases: TGTGCCAGCAGTTCGGAGCGGGGGGCCGTCTACGAGCAGTACTTC. This sequence joins TRBV6-5 and TRBJ2-7; TRBD2 agrees at 9 bases. The CDR3 runs 15 residues. Looked up from germline, CDR1 is MNHEY and CDR2 is SVGAGI. V was pared by 4 bases and J by 3 bases, with 7 bases of the junction left unmatched.

V is TRBV12-3 or TRBV12-4 and J is TRBJ1-2, with TRBD1 identical over 8 bases. With 6 bases clipped from V and 6 bases from J, the junction kept 6 bases outside the gene matches. The CDR3 has 13 amino acids. DNA of the CDR3: TGTGCCAGCAGCCACGGGACAGGAAATGGCTACACCTTC. Translation: CASSHGTGNGYTF.

On this clone: The sample contains more than one DNA sequence encoding this CDR3. The chain employs TRBV28 and TRBJ2-5; weak D call: TRBD2 (6 bases). The V and J ends lost 3 bases and 4 bases respectively, with 9 bases between them. The CDR3 has 13 amino acids. CDR1 is MDHEN and CDR2 is SYDVKM in the germline V gene. DNA of the CDR3: TGTGCCAGCAGTTTGGGGCGGGGAGAGACCCAGTACTTC. Amino acid sequence: CASSLGRGETQYF.

The chain recombines TRBV4-2 with TRBJ2-7; 10 bases are a match to TRBD1. Germline V gene sequence: CDR1 LGHNA, CDR2 YNFKEQ. Trimming at V came to 4 bases and at J to 2 bases, leaving 2 bases not matched to a gene. The CDR3 is 14 amino acids. The CDR3 region is CASSLGTGAYEQYF. Written as DNA, the CDR3 is TGTGCCAGCAGCCTAGGGACAGGGGCCTACGAGCAGTACTTC.

The gene calls are TRBV19 and TRBJ2-1; 7 bases are shared with TRBD2. The CDR3 has 15 residues. After removal of 5 bases from V and 7 bases from J, the junction contained 11 bases not matched to a gene. CDR1 and CDR2 (germline): LNHDA, SQIVND (reference sequence). CDR3 in DNA: TGTGCCAGTAGTGTGGGCGGGACTATTATGAATGAGCAGTTCTTC. As protein: CASSVGGTIMNEQFF.

V usage is TRBV5-4 and J usage is TRBJ2-1, with D maybe TRBD2 (6 bases). Trimming shortened V by 0 bases and J by 0 bases, and 10 bases separated the two germline ends. Germline V lookup: CDR1 SGHNT, CDR2 YYREEE (reference sequence). The CDR3 sequence is 16 residues long. The CDR3 loop reads CASSLEAGSSYNEQFF. CDR3 nucleotide sequence: TGTGCCAGCAGCTTGGAGGCGGGGAGCTCCTACAATGAGCAGTTCTTC.

V usage is TRBV19 and J usage is TRBJ2-3, with TRBD1 identical over 9 bases. Trimming took 6 bases from V and 2 from J; bases not matched to a gene: 12. Germline V gene lookup returns CDR1 LNHDA and CDR2 SQIVND (reference sequence). The CDR3 runs to 17 residues. The CDR3 DNA follows: TGTGCCAGTAGCCGGGACAGGGTTTCCCACTCCACAGATACGCAGTATTTT. Translation: CASSRDRVSHSTDTQYF.

The V call is TRBV3-1 (or the pseudogene TRBV3-2), the J call TRBJ2-3; D gene unclear. The CDR3 runs to 13 residues. CDR1 and CDR2 (germline): LGHDT, YNNKEL (reference sequence). Trimming left V 0 bases short and J 4 bases short, with 5 bases between. CDR3 residues: CASSQDGPDTQYF. CDR3 DNA sequence: TGTGCCAGCAGCCAAGATGGGCCAGATACGCAGTATTTT.

The rearrangement links TRBV24-1 to TRBJ2-5; 9 bases map to TRBD2. CDR3 size: 14 residues. The V segment lost 5 bases and the J segment 4 bases; nucleotides outside the gene matches: 4. Germline-derived CDR1 and CDR2 are KGHDR and SFDVKD. CDR3: CATSVGGGGETQYF. In DNA, the CDR3 is TGTGCCACCAGTGTGGGCGGGGGGGGAGAGACCCAGTACTTC.

The chain couples TRBV3-1 (or the pseudogene TRBV3-2) to TRBJ1-2; 9 bases align to TRBD1. CDR1 is LGHDT and CDR2 is YNNKEL in the germline V gene (reference sequence). The CDR3 sequence is 15 residues long. V gave up 2 bases and J gave up 6 bases; unmatched junction bases: 7. CDR3 coding DNA: TGTGCCAGCAGCCAAACGGGACAGGGTTTTAATGGCTACACCTTC. Its translation is CASSQTGQGFNGYTF.

The CDR3 bases are TGTGCCAGCAGCTTAGGACAGGGTAGGGAAAAACTGTTTTTT. It translates to CASSLGQGREKLFF. The J gene is TRBJ1-4, the V gene TRBV7-9; 7 bases are shared with TRBD1. Germline CDR1 is SEHNR and CDR2 is FQNEAQ (reference sequence). The V and J ends lost 1 base and 8 bases, in that order; junction bases with no gene match: 4. This CDR3 comprises 14 residues. The whole variable domain, remainder taken from reference TRBV7-9 and TRBJ1-4, is DTGVSQNPRHKITKRGQNVTFRCDPISEHNRLYWYRQTLGQGPEFLTYFQNEAQLEKSRLLSDRFSAERPKGSFSTLEIQRTEQGDSAMYLCASSLGQGREKLFFGSGTQLSVL.

This chain links TRBV5-4 with TRBJ2-1; 7 bases fit TRBD2. Per germline, CDR1 SGHNT and CDR2 YYREEE (reference sequence). The CDR3 has 11 residues. Trimming at V came to 10 bases and at J to 9 bases, leaving 7 bases not matched to a gene. DNA for the CDR3: TGTGCCGGGGCAGCGGGGAGTGAGCAGTTCTTC. This translates into CAGAAGSEQFF.

V usage is TRBV5-1 and J usage is TRBJ2-1; D is ambiguous. The length of the CDR3 is 14 residues. CDR1 is SGHRS, CDR2 YFSETQ, per germline. Between the trimmed V and J ends, which lost 3 bases and 3 bases, there was a span of 10 bases. The DNA of the CDR3 is TGCGCCAGCAGCTCCGTCGCGAACTACAATGAGCAGTTCTTC. Protein product: CASSSVANYNEQFF. Complete variable domain (other parts from reference TRBV5-1 and TRBJ2-1): KAGVTQTPRYLIKTRGQQVTLSCSPISGHRSVSWYQQTPGQGLQFLFEYFSETQRNKGNFPGRFSGRQFSNSRSEMNVSTLELGDSALYLCASSSVANYNEQFFGPGTRLTVL.

The J gene is TRBJ1-6, the V gene TRBV30, with 8 bases fitting TRBD1. The ends lost 2 bases at V and 10 bases at J; junction bases unmatched: 7. This CDR3 has 14 amino acids. Germline-derived CDR1 and CDR2 are GTSNPN and SVGIG (reference sequence). CDR3 region: CAWSRDRFVSPLHF. The CDR3 DNA reads as TGTGCCTGGAGTCGGGACAGGTTCGTCTCACCCCTCCACTTT.

V is TRBV9 and J is TRBJ2-1, with D possibly being TRBD1 (6 bases). The germline V and J ends were trimmed by 3 bases and 0 bases, with 10 bases remaining between them. Germline CDR1 SGDLS, CDR2 YYNGEE. This CDR3 region has 15 residues. CDR3 amino acids: CASSGGPYSYNEQFF. The CDR3 DNA follows: TGTGCCAGCAGCGGGGGGCCCTACTCCTACAATGAGCAGTTCTTC.